The T cell receptor (beta chain) under discussion was sequenced for a study of human T cells and chemical hapten exposure. MiXCR was run by TCRdb on the RACE reads, yielding one entry per CDR3 protein. Of 360,000 or so distinct CDR3 sequences listed, nearly 6.5% are singletons. This clonotype has a count of ten or more. Regarding time point: patch test 2, 6 weeks after DPC sensitization. The treatment here: therapeutic diphenylcyclopropenone sensitization with weekly scalp DPC. The CDR3 sequence is 11 residues long. V lost 6 bases to trimming and J lost 7 bases, with 13 bases between them. Germline V gene sequence: CDR1 SQVTM, CDR2 ANQGSEA.

The J gene is TRBJ2-7, the V gene TRBV29-1; the D is unclear. The sample was whole blood, taken in connection with sensitization to the hapten diphenylcyclopropenone (DPC). The sequence was obtained from a woman aged 18-35 years with alopecia areata. Some clones in this sample may be carry-over from other donors' samples. DNA for the CDR3: TGCAGCGTCCGAAGTGTTGGGGAGCAGTACTTC. Protein sequence: CSVRSVGEQYF.